This TCR beta chain was captured in a study of shared clonotypes between healthy human individuals. Study outcomes and limitations: It was only blood that was sampled, and tissue repertoires likely differ. The donor pool, a small one, limited the genetic and exposure-history diversity represented.

With regard to this clone: The antigen is unknown.

The study separated CD4+ cells into CD45RA+ naive and CD45RA-negative memory subsets. Germline CDR1 reads MNHNS; CDR2 reads SASEGT. The junction had 4 bases not matched to a gene; V was cut back by 5 bases and J by 7 bases. The CDR3 is 13 amino acids. The repertoire was sequenced with immunoSEQ multiplex PCR; TCRdb's copy has only in-frame clones and lacks some. Among 2 million to 3 million clones listed, over 85% were seen once. This chain connects TRBV6-1 to TRBJ1-5, with 8 bases identical to TRBD1. Sequences were obtained from naive CD4+ T cells from PBMCs. Subset given: CD45RA+ positively selected. The receptor's source is a man between 18 and 35 years old in good health. Some clones in this sample may be carry-over from other donors' samples. CDR3 sequence reads: CASSPDRGQPQHF. CDR3 nucleotides: TGTGCCAGCAGTCCCGACAGGGGCCAGCCCCAGCATTTT.